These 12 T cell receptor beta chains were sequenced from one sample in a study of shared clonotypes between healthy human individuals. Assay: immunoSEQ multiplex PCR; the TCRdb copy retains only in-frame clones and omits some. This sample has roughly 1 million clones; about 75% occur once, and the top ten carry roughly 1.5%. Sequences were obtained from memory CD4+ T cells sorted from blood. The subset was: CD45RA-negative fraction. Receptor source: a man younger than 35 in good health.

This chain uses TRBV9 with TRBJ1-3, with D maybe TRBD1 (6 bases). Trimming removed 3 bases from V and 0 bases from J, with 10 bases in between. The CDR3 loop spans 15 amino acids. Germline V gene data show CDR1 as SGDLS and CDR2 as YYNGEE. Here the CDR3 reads CASSDVGASGNTIYF. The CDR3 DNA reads TGTGCCAGCAGCGATGTGGGGGCCTCTGGAAACACCATATATTTT. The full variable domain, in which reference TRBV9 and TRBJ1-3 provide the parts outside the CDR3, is DSGVTQTPKHLITATGQRVTLRCSPRSGDLSVYWYQQSLDQGLQFLIQYYNGEERAKGNILERFSAQQFPDLHSELNLSSLELGDSALYFCASSDVGASGNTIYFGEGSWLTVV.

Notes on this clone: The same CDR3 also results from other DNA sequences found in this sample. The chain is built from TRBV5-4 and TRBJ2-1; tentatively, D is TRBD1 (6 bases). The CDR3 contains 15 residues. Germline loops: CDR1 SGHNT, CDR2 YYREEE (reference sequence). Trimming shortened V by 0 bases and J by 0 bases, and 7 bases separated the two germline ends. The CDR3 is CASSLGGGSYNEQFF. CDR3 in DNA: TGTGCCAGCAGCTTGGGAGGGGGCTCCTACAATGAGCAGTTCTTC.

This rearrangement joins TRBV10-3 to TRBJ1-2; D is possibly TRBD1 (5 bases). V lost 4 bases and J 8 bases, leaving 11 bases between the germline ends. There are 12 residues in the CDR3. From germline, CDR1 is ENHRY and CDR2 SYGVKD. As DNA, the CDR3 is TGTGCCATCAGTGCGGGGGAGGGAGGCTACACCTTC. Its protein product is CAISAGEGGYTF.

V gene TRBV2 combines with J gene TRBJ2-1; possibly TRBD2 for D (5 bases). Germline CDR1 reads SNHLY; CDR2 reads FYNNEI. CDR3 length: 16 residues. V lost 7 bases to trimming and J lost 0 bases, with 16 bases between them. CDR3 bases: TGTGCCAGCACTCCCGAAGCGGTGAGCTCCTACAATGAGCAGTTCTTC. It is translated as CASTPEAVSSYNEQFF.

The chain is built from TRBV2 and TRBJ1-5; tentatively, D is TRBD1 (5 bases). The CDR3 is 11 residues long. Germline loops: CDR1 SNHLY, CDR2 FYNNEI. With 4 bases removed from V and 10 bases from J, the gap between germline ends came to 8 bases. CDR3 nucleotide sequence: TGTGCCAGCAGTGCGGGGGGTCCCCAGCATTTT. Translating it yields CASSAGGPQHF.

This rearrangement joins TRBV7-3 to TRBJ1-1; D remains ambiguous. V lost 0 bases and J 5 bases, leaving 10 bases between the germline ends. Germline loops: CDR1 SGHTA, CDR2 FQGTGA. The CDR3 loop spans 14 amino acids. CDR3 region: CASSLTAAGTEAFF. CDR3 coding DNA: TGTGCCAGCAGCTTAACAGCGGCGGGAACTGAAGCTTTCTTT.

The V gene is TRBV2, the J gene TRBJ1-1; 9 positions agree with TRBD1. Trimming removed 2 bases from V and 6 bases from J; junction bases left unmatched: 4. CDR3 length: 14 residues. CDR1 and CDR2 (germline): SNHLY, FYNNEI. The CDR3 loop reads CASSERGQGAEAFF. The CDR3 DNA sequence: TGTGCCAGCAGTGAAAGGGGACAGGGAGCTGAAGCTTTCTTT.

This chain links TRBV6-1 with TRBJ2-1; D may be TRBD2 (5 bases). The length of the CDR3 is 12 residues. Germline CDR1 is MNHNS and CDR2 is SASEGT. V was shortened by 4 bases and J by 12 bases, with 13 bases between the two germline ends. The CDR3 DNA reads TGTGCCAGCAGTGTCCGGGATTATTCGCAGTTCTTC. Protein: CASSVRDYSQFF.

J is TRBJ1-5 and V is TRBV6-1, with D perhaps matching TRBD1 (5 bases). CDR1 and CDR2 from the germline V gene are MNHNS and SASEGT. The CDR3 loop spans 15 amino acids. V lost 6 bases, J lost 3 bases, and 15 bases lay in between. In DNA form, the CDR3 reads TGTGCCAGCAGGGGGGATCACAGGCCCAATCAGCCCCAGCATTTT. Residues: CASRGDHRPNQPQHF.

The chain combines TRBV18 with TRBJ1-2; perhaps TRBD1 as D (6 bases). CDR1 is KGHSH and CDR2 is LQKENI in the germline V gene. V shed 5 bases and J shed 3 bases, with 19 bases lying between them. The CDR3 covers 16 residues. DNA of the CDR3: TGTGCCAGCTCAGACAGGTTAACCTCAACGCACTATGGCTACACCTTC. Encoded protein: CASSDRLTSTHYGYTF.

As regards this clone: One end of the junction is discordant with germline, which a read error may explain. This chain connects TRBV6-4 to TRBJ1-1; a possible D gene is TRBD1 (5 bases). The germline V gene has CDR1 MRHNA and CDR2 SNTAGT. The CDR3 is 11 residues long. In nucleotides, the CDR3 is TGCGAAAAAAGGGGAGACACTGAAGCTTTCTTT. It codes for CEKRGDTEAFF.

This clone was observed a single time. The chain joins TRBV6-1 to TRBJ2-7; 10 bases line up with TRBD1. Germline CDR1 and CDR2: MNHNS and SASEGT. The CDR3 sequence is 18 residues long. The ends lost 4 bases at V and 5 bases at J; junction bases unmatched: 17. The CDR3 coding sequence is TGTGCCAGCAGTGGACAGGGGGCAGGGGTCGGTCGGGCCGACGAGCAGTACTTC. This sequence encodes CASSGQGAGVGRADEQYF.